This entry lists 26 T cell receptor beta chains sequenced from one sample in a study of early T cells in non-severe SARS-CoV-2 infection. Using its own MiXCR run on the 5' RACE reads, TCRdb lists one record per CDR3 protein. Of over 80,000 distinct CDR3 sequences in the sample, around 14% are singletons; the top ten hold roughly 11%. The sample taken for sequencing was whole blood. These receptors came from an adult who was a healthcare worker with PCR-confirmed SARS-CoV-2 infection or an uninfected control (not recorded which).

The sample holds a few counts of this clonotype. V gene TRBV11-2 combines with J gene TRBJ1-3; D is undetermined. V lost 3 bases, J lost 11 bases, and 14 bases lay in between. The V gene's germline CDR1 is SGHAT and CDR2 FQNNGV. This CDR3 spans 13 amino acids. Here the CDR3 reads CASSFRDVSAIYF. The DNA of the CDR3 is TGTGCCAGCAGCTTCCGTGATGTTAGCGCCATATATTTT.

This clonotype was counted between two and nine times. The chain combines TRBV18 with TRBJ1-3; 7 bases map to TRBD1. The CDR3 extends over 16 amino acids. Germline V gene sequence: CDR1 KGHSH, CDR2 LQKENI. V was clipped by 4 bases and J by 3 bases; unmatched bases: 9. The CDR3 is CASSLRTGSFGNTIYF. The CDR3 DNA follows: TGTGCCAGCTCACTCCGGACAGGTTCATTTGGAAACACCATATATTTT.

CDR3 sequence: CASSPRSGGDEKLFF. The CDR3 DNA is TGTGCCAGCAGCCCCCGTTCGGGGGGCGATGAAAAACTGTTTTTT. The chain uses TRBV7-3 and TRBJ1-4; maybe TRBD1 (6 bases). V lost 5 bases to trimming and J lost 6 bases, with 16 bases between them. Germline CDR1 and CDR2: SGHTA and FQGTGA. The CDR3 runs to 15 residues.

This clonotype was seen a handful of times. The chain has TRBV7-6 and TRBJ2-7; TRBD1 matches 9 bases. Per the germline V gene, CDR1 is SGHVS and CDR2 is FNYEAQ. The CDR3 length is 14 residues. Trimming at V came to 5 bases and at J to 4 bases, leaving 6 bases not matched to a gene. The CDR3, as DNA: TGTGCCAGCAGCCCCCAGGACAGGGGTTACGAGCAGTACTTC. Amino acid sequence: CASSPQDRGYEQYF.

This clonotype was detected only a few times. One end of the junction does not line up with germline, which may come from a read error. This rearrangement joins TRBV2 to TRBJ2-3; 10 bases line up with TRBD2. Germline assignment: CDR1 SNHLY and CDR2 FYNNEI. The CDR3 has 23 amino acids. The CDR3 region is CASNEILTPGLARPGLPTDTQYF. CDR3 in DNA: TGTGCCAGCAATGAAATACTGACCCCGGGACTAGCGAGACCGGGGTTACCCACAGATACGCAGTATTTT.

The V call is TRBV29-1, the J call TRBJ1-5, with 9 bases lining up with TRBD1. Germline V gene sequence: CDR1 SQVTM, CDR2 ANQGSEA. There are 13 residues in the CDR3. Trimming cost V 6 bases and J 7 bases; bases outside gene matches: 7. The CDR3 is CSVGQGRSQPQHF. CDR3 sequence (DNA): TGCAGCGTGGGACAGGGAAGGAGCCAGCCCCAGCATTTT.

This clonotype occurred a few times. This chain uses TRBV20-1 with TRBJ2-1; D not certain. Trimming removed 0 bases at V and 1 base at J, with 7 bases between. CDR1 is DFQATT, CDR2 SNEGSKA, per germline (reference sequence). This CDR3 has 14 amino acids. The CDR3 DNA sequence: TGCAGTGCTAGAGAGTGGCGTTCCTACAATGAGCAGTTCTTC. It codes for CSAREWRSYNEQFF.

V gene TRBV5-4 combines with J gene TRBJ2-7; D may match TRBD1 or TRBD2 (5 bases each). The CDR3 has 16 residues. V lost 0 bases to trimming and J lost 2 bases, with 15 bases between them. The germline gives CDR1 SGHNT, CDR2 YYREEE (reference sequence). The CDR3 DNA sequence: TGTGCCAGCAGCTTGGATGGGGGTTCCTCGGCCTACGAGCAGTACTTC. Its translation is CASSLDGGSSAYEQYF.

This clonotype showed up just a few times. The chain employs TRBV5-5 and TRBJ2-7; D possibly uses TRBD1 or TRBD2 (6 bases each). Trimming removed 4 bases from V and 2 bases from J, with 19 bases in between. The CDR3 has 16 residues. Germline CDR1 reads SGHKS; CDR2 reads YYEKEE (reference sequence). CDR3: CASSGSRVGGPYEQYF. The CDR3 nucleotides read TGTGCCAGCAGCGGCAGTAGGGTAGGGGGGCCCTACGAGCAGTACTTC.

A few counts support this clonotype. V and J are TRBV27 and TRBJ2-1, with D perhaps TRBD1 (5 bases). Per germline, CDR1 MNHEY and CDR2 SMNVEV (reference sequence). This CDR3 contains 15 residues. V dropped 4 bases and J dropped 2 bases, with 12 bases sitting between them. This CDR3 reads CASSSTQGPYNEQFF. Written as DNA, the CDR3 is TGTGCCAGCAGTTCTACCCAGGGCCCCTACAATGAGCAGTTCTTC.

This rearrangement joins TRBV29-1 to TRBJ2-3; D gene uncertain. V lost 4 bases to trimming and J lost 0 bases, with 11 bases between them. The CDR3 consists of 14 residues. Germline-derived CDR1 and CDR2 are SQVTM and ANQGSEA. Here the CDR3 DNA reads TGCAGCGTTGGTGGCATATCGAGCACAGATACGCAGTATTTT. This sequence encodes CSVGGISSTDTQYF.

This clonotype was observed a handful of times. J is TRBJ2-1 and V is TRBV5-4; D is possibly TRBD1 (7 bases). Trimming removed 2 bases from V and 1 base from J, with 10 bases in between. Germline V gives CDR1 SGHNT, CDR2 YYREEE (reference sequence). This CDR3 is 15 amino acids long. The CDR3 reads CASSFPGGSYNEQFF. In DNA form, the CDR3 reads TGTGCCAGCAGCTTTCCAGGGGGGTCCTACAATGAGCAGTTCTTC.

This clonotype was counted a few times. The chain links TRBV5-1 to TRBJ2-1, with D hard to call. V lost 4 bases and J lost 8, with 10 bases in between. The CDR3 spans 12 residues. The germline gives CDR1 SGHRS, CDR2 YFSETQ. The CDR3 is CASSPSAHEQFF. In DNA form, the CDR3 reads TGCGCCAGCAGCCCTAGTGCCCATGAGCAGTTCTTC.

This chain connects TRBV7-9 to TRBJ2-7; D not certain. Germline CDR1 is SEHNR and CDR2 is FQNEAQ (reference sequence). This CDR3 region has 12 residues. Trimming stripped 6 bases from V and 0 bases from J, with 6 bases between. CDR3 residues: CASSSHSYEQYF. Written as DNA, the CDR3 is TGTGCCAGCAGTTCCCACTCCTACGAGCAGTACTTC.

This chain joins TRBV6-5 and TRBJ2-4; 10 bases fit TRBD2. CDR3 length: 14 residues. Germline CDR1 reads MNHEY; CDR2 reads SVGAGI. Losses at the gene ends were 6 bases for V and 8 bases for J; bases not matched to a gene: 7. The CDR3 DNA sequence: TGTGCCAGCAGGGAGCGGGGGGGCCGGGACATTCAGTACTTC. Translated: CASRERGGRDIQYF.

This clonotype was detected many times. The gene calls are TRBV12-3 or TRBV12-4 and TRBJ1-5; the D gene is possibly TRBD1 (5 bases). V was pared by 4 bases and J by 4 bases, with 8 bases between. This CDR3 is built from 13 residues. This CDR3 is CASSSRANQPQHF. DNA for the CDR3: TGTGCCAGCAGTTCCAGGGCGAATCAGCCCCAGCATTTT.

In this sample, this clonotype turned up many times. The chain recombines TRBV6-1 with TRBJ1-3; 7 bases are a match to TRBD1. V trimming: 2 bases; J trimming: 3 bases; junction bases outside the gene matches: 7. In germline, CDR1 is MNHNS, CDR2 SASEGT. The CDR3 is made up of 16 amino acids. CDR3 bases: TGTGCCAGCAGTGAACGGGGACAGTGGAATGGAAACACCATATATTTT. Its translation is CASSERGQWNGNTIYF.

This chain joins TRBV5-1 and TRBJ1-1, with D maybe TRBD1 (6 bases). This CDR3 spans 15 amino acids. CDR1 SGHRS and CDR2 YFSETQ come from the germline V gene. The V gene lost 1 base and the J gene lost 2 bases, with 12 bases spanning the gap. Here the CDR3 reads CASSLHSQGNTEAFF. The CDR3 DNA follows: TGCGCCAGCAGCTTGCATTCACAGGGCAACACTGAAGCTTTCTTT.

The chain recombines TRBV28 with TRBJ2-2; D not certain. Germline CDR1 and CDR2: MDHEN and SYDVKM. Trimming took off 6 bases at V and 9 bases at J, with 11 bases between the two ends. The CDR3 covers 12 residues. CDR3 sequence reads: CASSPEWRELFF. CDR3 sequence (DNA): TGTGCCAGCAGCCCCGAGTGGAGGGAGCTGTTTTTT.

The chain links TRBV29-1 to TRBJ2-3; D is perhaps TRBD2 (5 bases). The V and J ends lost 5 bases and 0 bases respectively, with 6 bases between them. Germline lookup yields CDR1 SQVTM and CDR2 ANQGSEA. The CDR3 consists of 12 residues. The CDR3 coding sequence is TGCAGCGTTTGGAGGAGCACAGATACGCAGTATTTT. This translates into CSVWRSTDTQYF.

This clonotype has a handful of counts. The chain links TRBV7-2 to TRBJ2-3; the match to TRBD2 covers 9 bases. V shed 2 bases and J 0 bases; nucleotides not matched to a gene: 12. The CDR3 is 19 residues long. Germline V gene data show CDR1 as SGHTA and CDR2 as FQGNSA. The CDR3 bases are TGTGCCAGCAGCTTACGTCCTAGCCCTAGCGGGGCTAGCACAGATACGCAGTATTTT. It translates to CASSLRPSPSGASTDTQYF.

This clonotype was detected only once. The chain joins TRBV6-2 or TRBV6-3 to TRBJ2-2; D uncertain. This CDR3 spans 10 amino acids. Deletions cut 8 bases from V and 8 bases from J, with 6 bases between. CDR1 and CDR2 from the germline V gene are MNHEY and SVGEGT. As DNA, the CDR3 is TGTGCCAGCCATGGAGGGGAGCTGTTTTTT. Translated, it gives CASHGGELFF.

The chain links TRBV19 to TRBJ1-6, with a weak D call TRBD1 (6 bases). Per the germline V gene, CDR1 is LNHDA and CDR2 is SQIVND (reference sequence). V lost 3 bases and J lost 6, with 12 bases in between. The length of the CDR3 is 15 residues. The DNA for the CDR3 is TGTGCCAGTAGTATCTTCAGGGGAGCTAATTCACCCCTCCACTTT. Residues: CASSIFRGANSPLHF.

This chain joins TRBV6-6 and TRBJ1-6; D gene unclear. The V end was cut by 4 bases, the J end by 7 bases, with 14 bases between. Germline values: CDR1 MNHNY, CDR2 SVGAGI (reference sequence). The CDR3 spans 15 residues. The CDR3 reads CASSSLSGSNSPLHF. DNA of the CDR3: TGTGCCAGCAGTTCCCTTTCGGGGTCCAATTCACCCCTCCACTTT.

The CDR3 DNA follows: TGTGCCAGCAGTACGACCGGGGGACTAGCGGGCCAACCAGGGAATGAGCAGTTCTTC. Translating it yields CASSTTGGLAGQPGNEQFF. The V gene is TRBV6-6, the J gene TRBJ2-1; 12 bases line up with TRBD2. V trimming: 5 bases; J trimming: 7 bases; junction bases outside the gene matches: 18. CDR1 is MNHNY, CDR2 SVGAGI, per germline (reference sequence). The CDR3 contains 19 residues.

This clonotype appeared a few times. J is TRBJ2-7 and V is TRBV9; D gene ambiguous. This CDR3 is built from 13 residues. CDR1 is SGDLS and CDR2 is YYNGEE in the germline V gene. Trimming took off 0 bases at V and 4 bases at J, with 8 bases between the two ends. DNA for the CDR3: TGTGCCAGCAGCGTAGGCCCGGAGTACGAGCAGTACTTC. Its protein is CASSVGPEYEQYF.